This TCR beta chain was captured in a study of CD8 T cells in Susac syndrome. Study-level information: Patients with Susac syndrome had blood drawn and were at that point therapy-naive, on corticosteroids, or on intravenous immunoglobulin alone. Study-wide results and limits: The CD4+ T cell repertoires that were profiled in Susac syndrome showed no clonal expansion.

Random hexamers were used to reverse transcribe the RNA input (about 0.45 to 1 ug). TCRdb re-called the immunoSEQ multiplex PCR reads through MiXCR, storing one row per CDR3 protein. Counted here are over 140,000 distinct CDR3 sequences, approximately 95% occurring once; the ten biggest clones make up roughly 0.14%. For this clonotype: What it binds is not known.

The study sequenced TCR beta in blood CD8+ and CD4+ T cells. Deletions cut 4 bases from V and 1 base from J, with 16 bases between. The CDR3 has 17 amino acids. Germline V lookup: CDR1 LGHNA, CDR2 YSLEER. The genes are TRBV4-3 and TRBJ2-2; perhaps TRBD2 as D (6 bases). Source material: CD4+ T cells from PBMCs. The receptor was isolated from a human donor with Susac syndrome. The CDR3 coding sequence is TGCGCCAGCAGCCCCAGTGGACGGGGAGGGAACACCGGGGAGCTGTTTTTT. The encoded protein is CASSPSGRGGNTGELFF.